Shown below are 18 T cell receptor beta chains from a single sample sequenced in a study of persistence of HIV-infected CD4 T cells. This was the immunoSEQ version 4 assay in survey mode. Profiling relied on immunoSEQ multiplex PCR, and the TCRdb table lists in-frame clones only, not all of them. The sample yields around 39,000 clones, 80% to 90% seen once. Anti-CD3/anti-CD28 beads served as a nonspecific positive control stimulus. CD4+ T cells upregulating both CD40 ligand and CD69 were sorted as responding cells. Which antigens these TCRs recognize remains unknown. Sequenced here: CD4+ T cells sorted from PBMCs after roughly 18-hour stimulation, sampled from a patient who received antiretroviral therapy. These receptors were taken from an adult man with HIV who was CMV-seropositive.

This clone was seen more than once but under ten times. The gene calls are TRBV30 and TRBJ2-7; perhaps TRBD1 as D (6 bases). The germline CDR1 and CDR2 sequences are GTSNPN and SVGIG (reference sequence). CDR3 size: 12 residues. V was clipped by 1 base and J by 3 bases, with 7 bases between them. CDR3 nucleotide sequence: TGTGCCTGGAGTGGAGGGGGCTACGAGCAGTACTTC. Translated, it gives CAWSGGGYEQYF.

The chain has TRBV6-6 and TRBJ1-1, with unresolved D. The CDR3 is made up of 16 amino acids. Looked up from germline, CDR1 is MNHNY and CDR2 is SVGAGI (reference sequence). V was trimmed by 2 bases and J by 4 bases, leaving 17 bases between them. CDR3 bases: TGTGCCAGCAGTTACCAGAGTCTACCCCCGGCCACTGAAGCTTTCTTT. Its protein is CASSYQSLPPATEAFF.

The chain recombines TRBV4-2 with TRBJ2-3; no clear D gene. The length of the CDR3 is 14 residues. CDR1 LGHNA and CDR2 YNFKEQ come from the germline V gene. With 4 bases removed from V and 2 bases from J, the gap between germline ends came to 10 bases. CDR3 amino acids: CASSPRVTTDTQYF. The CDR3 DNA reads TGTGCCAGCAGCCCCCGGGTCACCACAGATACGCAGTATTTT.

Here the CDR3 DNA reads TGTGCCAGCAGCCCCCGACAGGGTTTAAATGAAAAACTGTTTTTT. Amino acid sequence: CASSPRQGLNEKLFF. J is TRBJ1-4 and V is TRBV9; TRBD1 matches at 7 bases. The ends lost 4 bases at V and 5 bases at J; junction bases unmatched: 8. The CDR3 runs 15 residues. The germline V gene has CDR1 SGDLS and CDR2 YYNGEE.

The chain employs TRBV4-1 and TRBJ1-2; D is undetermined. V was cut by 6 bases and J by 6 bases, with 17 bases left in between. This CDR3 contains 14 residues. The germline V gene has CDR1 MGHRA and CDR2 YSYEKL. The CDR3 spells CASRPTSQQDGYTF. The CDR3 nucleotides are TGCGCCAGCAGGCCCACCTCGCAGCAGGATGGCTACACCTTC.

This clone was found a few times. The chain carries TRBV19 and TRBJ1-1; 7 bases map to TRBD1. The CDR3 has 13 residues. The junction had 4 bases not matched to a gene; V was cut back by 8 bases and J by 1 base. The germline gives CDR1 LNHDA, CDR2 SQIVND (reference sequence). CDR3 protein: CASGDRANTEAFF. CDR3 nucleotides: TGTGCCAGTGGAGACAGGGCGAACACTGAAGCTTTCTTT.

This chain links TRBV12-3 or TRBV12-4 with TRBJ1-1; D may be TRBD1 (5 bases). V dropped 5 bases and J dropped 6 bases, with 13 bases sitting between them. The CDR3 contains 13 residues. CDR3 DNA: TGTGCCAGCAGTCTTTTCAGGGCGGCTGAAGCTTTCTTT. It codes for CASSLFRAAEAFF.

In its sample, this clone was seen once. The chain has TRBV4-1 and TRBJ1-5; no clear D gene. The CDR3 has 16 residues. V lost 1 base and J lost 2, with 12 bases in between. Germline V gene data show CDR1 as MGHRA and CDR2 as YSYEKL. CDR3 loop: CASSQVIGVGNQPQHF. CDR3 nucleotides: TGCGCCAGCAGCCAAGTGATCGGGGTAGGCAATCAGCCCCAGCATTTT.

V is TRBV19 and J is TRBJ2-2; perhaps TRBD1 as D (6 bases). There are 16 residues in the CDR3. Germline V gene data show CDR1 as LNHDA and CDR2 as SQIVND (reference sequence). The V end lost 4 bases, the J end lost 0 bases, and 12 bases lay between the germline ends. CDR3 nucleotides: TGTGCCAGTAGTACATACAGGGTACCGAACACCGGGGAGCTGTTTTTT. Amino acids: CASSTYRVPNTGELFF.

CDR3: CASSLETRETQYF. CDR3 bases: TGTGCCAGCAGCCTTGAGACTAGAGAGACCCAGTACTTC. V is TRBV5-4 and J is TRBJ2-5; D might be TRBD2 (6 bases). This CDR3 is built from 13 residues. Trimming cost V 4 bases and J 4 bases, with 11 bases left between them. Germline V lookup: CDR1 SGHNT, CDR2 YYREEE (reference sequence).

The chain joins TRBV5-5 to TRBJ1-4; D possibly corresponds to TRBD1 (6 bases). CDR1 and CDR2 from the germline V gene are SGHKS and YYEKEE (reference sequence). This CDR3 region has 15 residues. Trimming removed 5 bases from V and 4 bases from J, with 15 bases in between. The CDR3 spells CASSSTGQVNEKLFF. CDR3 nucleotide sequence: TGTGCCAGCAGTTCCACAGGGCAGGTTAATGAAAAACTGTTTTTT.

The J gene is TRBJ2-6, the V gene TRBV19; possibly TRBD1 for D (5 bases). Deletions cut 3 bases from V and 1 base from J, with 16 bases between. This CDR3 contains 18 residues. In germline, CDR1 is LNHDA, CDR2 SQIVND (reference sequence). The CDR3 loop reads CASSIGYRLRSGANVLTF. CDR3 DNA sequence: TGTGCCAGTAGTATTGGGTACAGGTTAAGATCTGGGGCCAACGTCCTGACTTTC.

The V and J genes are TRBV6-5 and TRBJ1-6; TRBD1 matches at 7 bases. The J segment lost 5 bases and the V segment lost 6 bases, leaving 7 bases of the junction unmatched. The CDR3 contains 15 residues. Germline V gene lookup returns CDR1 MNHEY and CDR2 SVGAGI. CDR3 coding DNA: TGTGCCAGCAGGGATAGACAGGGAAATAATTCACCCCTCCACTTT. Translated, it gives CASRDRQGNNSPLHF.

J is TRBJ1-5 and V is TRBV19; D is uncertain. The CDR3 totals 13 residues. The germline V and J ends were trimmed by 1 base and 4 bases, with 5 bases remaining between them. Germline CDR1 and CDR2: LNHDA and SQIVND (reference sequence). CDR3 coding DNA: TGTGCCAGTAGTATAGCGGTTAATCAGCCCCAGCATTTT. This sequence encodes CASSIAVNQPQHF.

J is TRBJ2-7 and V is TRBV19; 9 bases are shared with TRBD2. The germline CDR1 and CDR2 sequences are LNHDA and SQIVND (reference sequence). The CDR3 extends over 14 amino acids. The DNA for the CDR3 is TGTGCTACTGGCACGCGGGGGGGCATCTACGAGCAGTACTTC. This gives the protein CATGTRGGIYEQYF.

The chain joins TRBV6-6 to TRBJ1-2; D not resolved. Germline loops: CDR1 MNHNY, CDR2 SVGAGI (reference sequence). V shed 7 bases and J shed 4 bases, with 13 bases lying between them. The CDR3 has 13 amino acids. The CDR3 is CASTNTQLYGYTF. The CDR3 DNA follows: TGTGCCAGCACCAATACCCAGCTCTATGGCTACACCTTC.

Notes on this clone: The conserved phenylalanine or tryptophan is not found at the CDR3 terminus, so this likely reflects a read error. It is unclear where the CDR3 begins or ends on the DNA, so no DNA is shown, and the CDR3 is as TCRdb lists it. CDR3 protein: CAVGGQGRL. V is TRBV30 and J is TRBJ1-2. Germline assignment: CDR1 GTSNPN and CDR2 SVGIG (reference sequence). The CDR3 is 9 residues long, counting both termini.

V is TRBV11-2 and J is TRBJ2-3, with 9 bases matching TRBD2. CDR3 length equals 17 residues. The V segment lost 8 bases and the J segment 1 base; nucleotides outside the gene matches: 13. Per the germline V gene, CDR1 is SGHAT and CDR2 is FQNNGV. DNA of the CDR3: TGTGCCAGCGGTGGAAAGGCGGGGGGGCGGGGCACAGATACGCAGTATTTT. This codes for CASGGKAGGRGTDTQYF.